This T cell receptor beta chain was sequenced in a study of molecular identifiers for immune sequencing clone quantification. Findings and caveats of the study: Shared barcodes on identical TCR molecules could underestimate the sizes of highly expanded clones.

Regarding this clonotype: Antigen: not known.

Sequencing libraries of naive CD8 cells derived from approximately 20,000 to 980,000 sorted cells with 10%, 30% or 50% RNA. Sorting defined naive CD8 T cells as CD8+CD4-CCR7+CD45RA+. From the PCR reads, TCRdb called clonotypes with MiXCR, one entry per CDR3 protein. This table has around 480,000 distinct CDR3 sequences, about 25% appearing once. Germline CDR1 and CDR2: SGHAT and FQNNGV. This CDR3 region has 14 residues. V was shortened by 5 bases and J by 1 base, with 10 bases between the two germline ends. The sample was naive CD8+ T cells from blood, with Jurkat cell RNA spiked in. Subset: FACS-sorted CD8+CD4-CCR7+CD45RA+ naive T cells. The chain has TRBV11-2 and TRBJ2-3; no firm D call. The receptor comes from a human donor in good health. Some libraries in this study had Jurkat cell RNA spiked in. CDR3 DNA sequence: TGTGCCAGCAGCCCCCGCTCGGGCACAGATACGCAGTATTTT. It encodes CASSPRSGTDTQYF.